The source of this T cell receptor (beta chain) is a study of identical twins. This clonotype occurred a few times. Its antigen is not known. General study results and limits: Cord blood beta clonotypes that were abundant carried fewer insertions, and memory repertoires showed no such trend.

This CDR3 spans 13 amino acids. Germline V gene data show CDR1 as SGHTA and CDR2 as FQGNSA. V was shortened by 0 bases and J by 11 bases, with 13 bases between the two germline ends. Each CDR3 protein is one row after TCRdb ran MiXCR on the 5' RACE reads. In the table there are 350,000 or so distinct CDR3 sequences, roughly 9% of which are singletons. The origin of this receptor is a woman aged 50 to 60 in good health. The chain carries TRBV7-2 and TRBJ1-1; unclear D gene. Material: naive T cells sorted from blood. The CDR3 region is CASSLASKGPAFF. The CDR3 DNA reads TGTGCCAGCAGCTTAGCCAGTAAAGGGCCCGCTTTCTTT.